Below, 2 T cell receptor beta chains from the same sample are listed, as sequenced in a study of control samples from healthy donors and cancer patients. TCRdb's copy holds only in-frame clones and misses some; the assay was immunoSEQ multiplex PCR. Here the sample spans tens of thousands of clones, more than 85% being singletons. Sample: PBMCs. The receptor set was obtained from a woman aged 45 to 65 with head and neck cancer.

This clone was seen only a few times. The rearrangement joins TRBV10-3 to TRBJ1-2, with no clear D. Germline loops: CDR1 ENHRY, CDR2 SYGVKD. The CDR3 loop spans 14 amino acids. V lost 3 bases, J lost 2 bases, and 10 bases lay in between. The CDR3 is CAISEGEINYGYTF. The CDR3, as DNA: TGTGCCATCAGTGAAGGAGAAATCAACTATGGCTACACCTTC.

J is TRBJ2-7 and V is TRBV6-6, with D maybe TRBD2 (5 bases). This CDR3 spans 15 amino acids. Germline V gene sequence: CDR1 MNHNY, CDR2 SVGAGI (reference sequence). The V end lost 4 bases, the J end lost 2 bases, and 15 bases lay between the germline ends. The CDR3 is CASSSADSTAYEQYF. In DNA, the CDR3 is TGTGCCAGCAGTTCCGCGGACTCTACGGCCTACGAGCAGTACTTC.